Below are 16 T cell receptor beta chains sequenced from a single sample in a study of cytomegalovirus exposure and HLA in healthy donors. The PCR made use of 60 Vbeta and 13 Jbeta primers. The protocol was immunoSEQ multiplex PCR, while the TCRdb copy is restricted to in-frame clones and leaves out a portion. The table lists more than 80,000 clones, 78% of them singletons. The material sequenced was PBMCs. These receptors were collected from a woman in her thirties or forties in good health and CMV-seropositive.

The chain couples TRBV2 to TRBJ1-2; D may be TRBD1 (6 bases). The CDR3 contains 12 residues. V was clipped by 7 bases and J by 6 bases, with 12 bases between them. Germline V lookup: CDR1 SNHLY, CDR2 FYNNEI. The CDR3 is CASTRQADGYTF. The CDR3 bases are TGTGCCAGCACACGACAGGCAGATGGCTACACCTTC.

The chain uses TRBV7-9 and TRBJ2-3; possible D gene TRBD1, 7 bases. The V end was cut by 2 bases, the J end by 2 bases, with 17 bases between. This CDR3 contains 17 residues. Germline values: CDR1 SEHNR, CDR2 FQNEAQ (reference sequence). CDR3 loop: CASSLSGGYWATDTQYF. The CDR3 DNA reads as TGTGCCAGCAGCTTATCAGGGGGGTATTGGGCCACAGATACGCAGTATTTT. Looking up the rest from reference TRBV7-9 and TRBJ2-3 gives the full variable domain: DTGVSQNPRHKITKRGQNVTFRCDPISEHNRLYWYRQTLGQGPEFLTYFQNEAQLEKSRLLSDRFSAERPKGSFSTLEIQRTEQGDSAMYLCASSLSGGYWATDTQYFGPGTRLTVL.

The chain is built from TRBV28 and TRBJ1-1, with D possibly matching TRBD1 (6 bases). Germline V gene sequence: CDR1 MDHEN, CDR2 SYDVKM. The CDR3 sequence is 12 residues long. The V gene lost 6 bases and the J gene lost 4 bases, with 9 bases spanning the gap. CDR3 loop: CASSTGFTEAFF. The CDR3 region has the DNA TGTGCCAGCAGCACAGGGTTCACTGAAGCTTTCTTT.

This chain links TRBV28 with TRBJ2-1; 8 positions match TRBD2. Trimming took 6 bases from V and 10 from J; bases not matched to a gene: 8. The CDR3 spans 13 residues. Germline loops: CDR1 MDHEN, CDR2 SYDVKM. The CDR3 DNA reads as TGTGCCAGCAGGTTACTAGCGGCAGAGGAGCAGTTCTTC. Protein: CASRLLAAEEQFF.

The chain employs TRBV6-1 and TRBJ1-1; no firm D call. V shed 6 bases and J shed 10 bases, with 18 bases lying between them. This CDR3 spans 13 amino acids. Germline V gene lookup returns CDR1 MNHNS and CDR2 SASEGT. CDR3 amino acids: CASRSTEAGGAFF. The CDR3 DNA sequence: TGTGCCAGCAGATCTACAGAGGCGGGAGGAGCTTTCTTT.

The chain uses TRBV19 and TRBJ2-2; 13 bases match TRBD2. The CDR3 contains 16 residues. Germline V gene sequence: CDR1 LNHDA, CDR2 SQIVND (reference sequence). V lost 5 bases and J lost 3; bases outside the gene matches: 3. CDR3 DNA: TGTGCCAGTAGTCCGGGACTAGCGGGATACACCGGGGAGCTGTTTTTT. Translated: CASSPGLAGYTGELFF.

The CDR3 nucleotides are TGTGCCAGCAGCCCTTTAGCGGGAGCCCACAATGAGCAGTTCTTC. As protein: CASSPLAGAHNEQFF. This chain joins TRBV5-6 and TRBJ2-1, with TRBD2 matching over 9 bases. The CDR3 is made up of 15 amino acids. Losses at the gene ends were 4 bases for V and 5 bases for J; bases not matched to a gene: 7. Germline values: CDR1 SGHDT, CDR2 YYEEEE.

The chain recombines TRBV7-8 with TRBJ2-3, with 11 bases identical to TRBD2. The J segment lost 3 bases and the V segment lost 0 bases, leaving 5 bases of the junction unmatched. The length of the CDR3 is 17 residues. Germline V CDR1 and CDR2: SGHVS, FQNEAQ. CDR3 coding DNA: TGTGCCAGCAGCTTAGCTATAGCGGGAGGGCTGACAGATACGCAGTATTTT. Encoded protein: CASSLAIAGGLTDTQYF.

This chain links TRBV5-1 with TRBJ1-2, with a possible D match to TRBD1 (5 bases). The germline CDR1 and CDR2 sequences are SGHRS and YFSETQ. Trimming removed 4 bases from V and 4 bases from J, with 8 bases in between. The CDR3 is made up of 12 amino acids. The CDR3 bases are TGCGCCAGCAGCATTGACAGCTATGGCTACACCTTC. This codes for CASSIDSYGYTF.

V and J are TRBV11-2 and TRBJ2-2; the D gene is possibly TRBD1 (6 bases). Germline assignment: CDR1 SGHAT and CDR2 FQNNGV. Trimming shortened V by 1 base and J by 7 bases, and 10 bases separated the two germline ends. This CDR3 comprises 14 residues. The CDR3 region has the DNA TGTGCCAGCAGCTTAGTCCCAGGGGTCGGGGAGCTGTTTTTT. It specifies CASSLVPGVGELFF.

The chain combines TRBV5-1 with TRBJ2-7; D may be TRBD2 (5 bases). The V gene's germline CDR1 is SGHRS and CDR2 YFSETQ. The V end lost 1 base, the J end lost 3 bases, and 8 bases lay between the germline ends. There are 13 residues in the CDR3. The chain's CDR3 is CASSLTEDYEQYF. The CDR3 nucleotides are TGCGCCAGCAGCTTGACGGAGGACTACGAGCAGTACTTC.

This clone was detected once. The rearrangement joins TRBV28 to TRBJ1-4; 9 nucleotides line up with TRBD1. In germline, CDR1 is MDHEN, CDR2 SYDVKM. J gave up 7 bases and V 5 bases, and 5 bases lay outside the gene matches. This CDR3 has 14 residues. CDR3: CASSIQGAGEKLFF. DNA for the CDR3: TGTGCCAGCAGTATACAGGGGGCTGGTGAAAAACTGTTTTTT.

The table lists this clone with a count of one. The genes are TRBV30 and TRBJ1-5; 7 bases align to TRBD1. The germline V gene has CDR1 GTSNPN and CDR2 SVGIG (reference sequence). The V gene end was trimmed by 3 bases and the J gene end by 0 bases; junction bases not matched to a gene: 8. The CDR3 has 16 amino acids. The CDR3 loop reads CAWSKTGWYSNQPQHF. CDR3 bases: TGTGCCTGGAGCAAGACAGGGTGGTATAGCAATCAGCCCCAGCATTTT.

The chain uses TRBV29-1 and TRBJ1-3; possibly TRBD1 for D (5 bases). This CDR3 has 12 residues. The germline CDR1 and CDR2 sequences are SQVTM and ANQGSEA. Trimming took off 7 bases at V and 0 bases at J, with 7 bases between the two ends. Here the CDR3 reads CSATGSGNTIYF. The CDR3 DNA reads TGCAGCGCTACAGGCTCTGGAAACACCATATATTTT.

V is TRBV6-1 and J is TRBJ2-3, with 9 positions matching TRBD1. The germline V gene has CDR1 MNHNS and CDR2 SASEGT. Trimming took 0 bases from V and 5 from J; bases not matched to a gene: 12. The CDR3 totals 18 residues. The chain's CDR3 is CASSEAGQGGGYRDTQYF. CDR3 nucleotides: TGTGCCAGCAGTGAAGCGGGACAGGGTGGGGGGTACCGAGATACGCAGTATTTT.

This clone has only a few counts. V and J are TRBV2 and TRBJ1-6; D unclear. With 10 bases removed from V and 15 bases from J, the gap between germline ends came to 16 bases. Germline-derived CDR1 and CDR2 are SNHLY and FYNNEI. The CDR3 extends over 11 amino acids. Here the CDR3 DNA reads TGTGCCACCACGGCCGCGACTCTCCTCCACTTT. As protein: CATTAATLLHF.